This T cell receptor beta chain was captured by sequencing in a study of blood T cell repertoires in COVID-19. Study overall: Sources were T cells, B-cell-depleted T cells, or PBMCs; the material itself was cDNA or gDNA.

Sequencing was performed with immunoSEQ multiplex PCR; in TCRdb, only in-frame clones are kept and a portion is missing. Of about 170,000 clones listed, about 82% are singletons. This CDR3 contains 18 residues. Trimming removed 7 bases from V and 2 bases from J; junction bases left unmatched: 11. Germline V gives CDR1 LGHDT, CDR2 YNNKEL (reference sequence). The sequence derives from a woman aged 80 or over with COVID-19, enrolled during active disease. Sequencing input: peripheral blood. This chain connects TRBV3-1 (or the pseudogene TRBV3-2) to TRBJ2-1, with TRBD2 identical over 13 bases. The CDR3 coding sequence is TGTGCCAGCAAGAAAGGACTAGCGGGAGCGGGGGCCTACAATGAGCAGTTCTTC. It yields the protein CASKKGLAGAGAYNEQFF.